This note documents a single T cell receptor (beta chain) sequence. Its antigen remains unidentified. Additional DNA sequences in this sample encode the identical CDR3. These data belong to a study of shared clonotypes between healthy human individuals. Genomic DNA from each subset was divided evenly over several immunoSEQ plates. Sequenced by immunoSEQ multiplex PCR; TCRdb stores in-frame clones only, minus some. The table lists around 2,000,000 clones, roughly 94% of them singletons. General study points: Few donors restricted represented genetic and exposure-history diversity.

The sequenced sample consisted of naive CD4+ T cells sorted from blood. The subset is: CD45RA+ positively selected. The TCR sequence derives from a man aged 18 to 29 in good health.

CDR3 bases: TGTGCCATCAGGCCCGACAGGAATACTGAAGCTTTCTTT. It is translated as CAIRPDRNTEAFF. The rearrangement links TRBV10-3 to TRBJ1-1; a weak D match, TRBD1 (6 bases). The ends were cut back, 6 bases at V and 5 bases at J, with 13 bases in the middle. Germline values: CDR1 ENHRY, CDR2 SYGVKD. The CDR3 contains 13 residues.